This T cell receptor beta chain was identified in a study of T cell responses to AZD1222 COVID-19 vaccine (dated by TCRdb to the early 2020s). Broadly, across the study: A total of over 230 trial participants underwent TCR sequencing, of whom nearly 210 had received two doses of AZD1222 and around 26 had received two doses of the MenACWY control vaccine. Trial participants were enrolled by age into subgroups of 18-55, 56-69 and 70-plus years, and 148, 28 and 57 TCR-sequenced participants, respectively, were included in these subgroups. Points the paper makes about the study in general: The 56-69-year group was small, and its depth increase did not reach significance, likely because of low power. The vaccine-associated CD4 TCRs covered the entire spike protein, and the dominant responses fell in regions 160-218 and 743-854. Participants were mostly white British and included more females than males, and it was suggested by the authors that clonal diversity may have been underestimated. Epitopes outside the regions mutated in the B.1.351 and B.1.1.7 variants were reportedly recognized by nearly half of the unique spike-specific TCRs. Conclusions about previously exposed vaccinees are limited because only six or seven AZD1222 recipients were SARS-CoV-2 seropositive at baseline. After two AZD1222 doses, spike-specific TCR breadth and depth were significantly higher than at day 0 and than in MenACWY recipients. Because no day 14 peak-response samples were available, repertoires were characterized only after the peak T cell response.

The time point label, read with the paper, signifies: about 28 days (+/-7) after the second vaccine dose. The sample's treatment or condition label, in plain terms: meningococcal conjugate vaccine given as trial control. Vaccinee samples came from UK trials COV001 and COV002, including a single-blind randomized controlled phase 2/3 trial of AZD1222 (ChAdOx1 nCoV-19) in healthy adults. Trial participant PBMC samples were collected at day 0 and day 28 after the second dose for TCRbeta chain sequencing. The CDR3 regions of human TCRbeta chains were analyzed by immunosequencing. The paper's processing steps were these. Repertoire TCRs were checked for matches against a reference library of SARS-CoV-2-specific TCRs that had been generated using the MIRA antigen-specificity platform. Breadth was defined as the fraction of unique TCRs that were SARS-CoV-2-associated. Depth was defined as the fraction of total T cells that were SARS-CoV-2-associated. Using the MIRA data, every spike-specific TCR was mapped to the spike region that the TCR reacted to and assigned to either a CD4 or a CD8 class. Log10-transformed breadth and depth values were compared by one-way ANOVA with Sidak's multiple comparisons tests. Entries here come from immuneACCESS through TCRdb and include only in-frame sequences with V and J called. Some clones fail to appear in such tables; in the studies checked, an unresolved V gene covers under half of the shortfall, and the cause of the remainder is unknown. That table is the source of V, J and clone size, and D and trimming were worked out from the DNA. The sample records roughly 70,000 clones, 80% to 95% of which are singletons. The ten largest make up 6.3% of the sample.

Remarks on this clone: The antigen it recognizes is unknown. No much larger clone exists at a distance of one base, and base qualities are not known.

The CDR3 measures 16 amino acids from cysteine to phenylalanine. Only CDR3 DNA is held: 48 bases, read in frame from base 1. V lost 5 bases and J lost 5 bases; the stretch between them is 21 bases long. The germline V gene (reference sequence) supplies CDR1 LNHDA and CDR2 SQIVND. This chain is built from TRBV19 and TRBJ1-1, with TRBD1 tentatively as D gene (5 bases match). The sample in question was peripheral blood, obtained 28 days after the second dose of the MenACWY control vaccine. The receptor's source is an adult who received the MenACWY meningococcal vaccine as a control. The CDR3 sequence is CASSQPGGGRGTEAFF. Here is the DNA: TGTGCCAGTAGTCAACCAGGCGGGGGACGAGGTACTGAAGCTTTCTTT.